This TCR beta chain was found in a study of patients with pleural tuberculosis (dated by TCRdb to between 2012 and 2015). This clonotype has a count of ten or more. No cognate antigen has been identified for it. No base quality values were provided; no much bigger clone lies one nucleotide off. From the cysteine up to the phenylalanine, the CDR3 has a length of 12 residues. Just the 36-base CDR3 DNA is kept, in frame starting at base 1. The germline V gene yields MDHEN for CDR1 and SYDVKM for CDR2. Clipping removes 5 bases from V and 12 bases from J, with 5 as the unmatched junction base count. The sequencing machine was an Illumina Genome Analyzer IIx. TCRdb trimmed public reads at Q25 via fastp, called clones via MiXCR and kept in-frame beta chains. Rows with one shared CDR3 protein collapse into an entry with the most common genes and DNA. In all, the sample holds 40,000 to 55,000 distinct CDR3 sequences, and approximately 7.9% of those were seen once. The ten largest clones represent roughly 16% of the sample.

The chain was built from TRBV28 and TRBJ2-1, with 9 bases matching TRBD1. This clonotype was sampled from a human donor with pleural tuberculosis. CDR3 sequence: CASSTDRGWQFF. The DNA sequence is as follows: TGTGCCAGCAGTACTGACAGGGGGTGGCAGTTCTTC.